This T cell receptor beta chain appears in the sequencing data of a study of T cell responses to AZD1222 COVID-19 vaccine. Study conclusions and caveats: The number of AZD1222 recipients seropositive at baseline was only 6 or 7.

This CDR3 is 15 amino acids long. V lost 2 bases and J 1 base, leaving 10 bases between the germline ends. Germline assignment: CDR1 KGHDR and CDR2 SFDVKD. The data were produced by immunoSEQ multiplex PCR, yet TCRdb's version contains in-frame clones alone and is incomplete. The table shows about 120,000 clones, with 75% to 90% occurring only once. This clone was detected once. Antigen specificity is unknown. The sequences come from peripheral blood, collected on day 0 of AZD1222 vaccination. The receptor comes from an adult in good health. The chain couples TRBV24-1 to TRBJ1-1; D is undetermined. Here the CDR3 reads CATSDSGRTNTEAFF. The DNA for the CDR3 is TGTGCCACCAGTGATTCGGGCAGGACGAACACTGAAGCTTTCTTT.